This TCR beta chain stems from a study of T cell responses to AZD1222 COVID-19 vaccine (dated by TCRdb to about 2021). About the investigation overall: AZD1222 recipients whose second dose came at about 4 weeks and those whose second dose came at about 12 weeks were combined into one group, since spike-specific TCR depth and breadth did not differ between the two schedules. TCR sequencing was performed for over 230 trial participants, of whom approximately 200 were given two doses of AZD1222 and around 25 were given two doses of MenACWY control vaccine. Enrollment into the trials was organized by age into subgroups of 18-55, 56-69 and 70-plus years, and those subgroups contained roughly 150, 30 and 60 TCR-sequenced participants, respectively. The study at large found these results: Participants were mostly white British and included more females than males, and it was suggested by the authors that clonal diversity may have been underestimated. After two AZD1222 doses, spike-specific TCR breadth and depth were significantly higher than at day 0 and than in MenACWY recipients. The vaccine-associated CD4 TCRs covered the entire spike protein, and the dominant responses fell in regions 160-218 and 743-854. Because no day 14 peak-response samples were available, repertoires were characterized only after the peak T cell response. Reportedly, almost half of the unique spike-specific TCRs recognized epitopes lying outside the regions that are mutated in the B.1.351 and B.1.1.7 variants. Conclusions about previously exposed vaccinees are limited because only five or six AZD1222 recipients were SARS-CoV-2 seropositive at baseline. The 56-69-year group was small, and its depth increase did not reach significance, likely because of low power.

The germline V gene sets CDR1 to MGHRA and CDR2 to YSYEKL. Taken from cysteine to phenylalanine, the CDR3 has 18 residues. The retained sequence is limited to the CDR3, 54 bases, with the frame set at the first base. At the junction V is shortened by 2 bases and J by 4 bases; bases outside the gene matches: 7. The CDR3 regions of human TCRbeta chains were analyzed by immunosequencing. The authors processed their data as follows. TCRs in the repertoires were compared against a reference library of SARS-CoV-2-specific TCRs that had been generated with the MIRA antigen-specificity platform. Breadth meant the fraction of unique TCRs that were SARS-CoV-2-associated, whereas depth meant the fraction of total T cells that were SARS-CoV-2-associated. Using the MIRA data, every spike-specific TCR was mapped to the spike region that the TCR reacted to and assigned to either a CD4 or a CD8 class. Log10-transformed breadth and depth values were compared by one-way ANOVA with Sidak's multiple comparisons tests. TCRdb took over this immuneACCESS table, retaining in-frame rearrangements with V and J assigned. Such tables are incomplete; in checked studies, under half of the missing clones stem from an unresolved V gene, and the remainder is unexplained. Clone size and V and J calls were adopted from that table, with D and trimming inferred from the DNA. The sample table lists some 140,000 clones, about 93% of them with a count of one. In total, the top ten clones hold roughly 0.87% of the sample.

About this clone itself: Its specific antigen is unknown. Per-base qualities were not stored, and no clone one base away is much larger.

The sample's time point label, decoded: baseline before first vaccination. The vaccinee samples were drawn from two UK trials, COV001 and COV002, one of which was a single-blind randomized controlled phase 2/3 trial testing AZD1222 (ChAdOx1 nCoV-19) in healthy adults. For TCRbeta chain sequencing, PBMC samples from trial participants were taken at day 0 and at day 28 after the second dose. This receptor was obtained from an adult in good health. The rearranged chain carries TRBV4-1 and TRBJ2-3, with 15 central nucleotides matching TRBD2. The sequences come from peripheral blood, collected on day 0 of AZD1222 vaccination. The DNA sequence is TGCGCCAGCAGCCAAATAGGACTAGCGGGGGGGAGGGCAGATACGCAGTATTTT. It codes for CASSQIGLAGGRADTQYF.